The 6 T cell receptor beta chains given below trace back to one sample, sequenced in a study of read filtering for tumor transcriptome and immune sequencing. This library used about 400 ng RNA and molecular barcoded adaptors spanning alpha/delta and beta/gamma chains. Each CDR3 protein gets one entry after TCRdb re-called the reads with MiXCR. The sample contains fewer than 150,000 distinct CDR3 sequences, 10% to 15% of which appear only once. Sequenced: a population of CD138-negative cells sorted from bone marrow. Every receptor here comes from a donor at least 40 years old with multiple myeloma.

This clonotype was detected ten times or more. The V and J genes are TRBV5-1 and TRBJ2-2; D is undetermined. CDR3 size: 14 residues. Between the trimmed V and J ends, which lost 1 base and 1 base, there was a span of 5 bases. Per the germline V gene, CDR1 is SGHRS and CDR2 is YFSETQ. The CDR3 is CASSLTGNTGELFF. Written as DNA, the CDR3 is TGCGCCAGCAGCTTGACGGGGAACACCGGGGAGCTGTTTTTT.

This clonotype has at least ten counts. The rearrangement links TRBV10-3 to TRBJ1-5; 7 nucleotides line up with TRBD1. After removal of 10 bases from V and 3 bases from J, the junction contained 6 bases not matched to a gene. The CDR3 consists of 13 residues. Germline loops: CDR1 ENHRY, CDR2 SYGVKD. For the CDR3, the DNA is TGTGCCACCGGGGAGGGGGCCAATCAGCCCCAGCATTTT. Amino acids: CATGEGANQPQHF.

This clonotype was seen more than once but under ten times. This may be a read error: a much more frequent sequence differs by one nucleotide. This CDR3 is missing its conserved last phenylalanine or tryptophan, likely due to a read error. This chain joins TRBV6-2 or TRBV6-3 and TRBJ2-7; D is uncertain. Germline values: CDR1 MNHEY, CDR2 SVGEGT. The CDR3 length is 13 residues. The CDR3 region has the DNA TGTGTCTCTCGGCAGTGGAGCTCCTACGAGCAGTACTTA. This codes for CVSRQWSSYEQYL.

This clonotype has just a few counts. The chain employs TRBV5-1 and TRBJ2-1; D is ambiguous. V was clipped by 0 bases and J by 0 bases, with 10 bases between them. The germline CDR1 and CDR2 sequences are SGHRS and YFSETQ. The CDR3 has 16 amino acids. The CDR3 protein is CASSLGRGSSYNEQFF. In nucleotides, the CDR3 is TGCGCCAGCAGCTTGGGGCGCGGAAGCTCCTACAATGAGCAGTTCTTC.

Ten or more counts support this clonotype. The chain has TRBV12-3 or TRBV12-4 and TRBJ1-1; D gene unclear. This CDR3 spans 14 amino acids. Trimming stripped 2 bases from V and 4 bases from J, with 11 bases between. This CDR3 reads CASSLTGEITEAFF. The CDR3, as DNA: TGTGCCAGCAGTTTAACTGGGGAGATCACTGAAGCTTTCTTT.

Many counts were recorded for this clonotype. The rearrangement links TRBV7-2 to TRBJ1-1, with D possibly matching TRBD1 (5 bases). The CDR3 spans 16 residues. Germline V gene sequence: CDR1 SGHTA, CDR2 FQGNSA. Trimming shortened V by 5 bases and J by 1 base, and 17 bases separated the two germline ends. This chain's CDR3 is CASSLFGGAGNTEAFF. The CDR3 bases are TGTGCCAGCAGCCTCTTCGGAGGGGCAGGGAACACTGAAGCTTTCTTT.